This TCR beta chain was sequenced during a study of cytomegalovirus exposure and HLA in healthy donors. Study results and caveats: Listed as cytomegalovirus-associated were roughly 180 TCR beta chains.

The V gene lost 5 bases and the J gene lost 6 bases, with 14 bases spanning the gap. The CDR3 covers 14 residues. From germline, CDR1 is SGHTA and CDR2 FQGTGA. PCR employed 60 Vbeta and 13 Jbeta primers. Assay used: immunoSEQ multiplex PCR; TCRdb lists only in-frame clones, some missing. This table has about 160,000 clones, approximately 80% appearing once. For this clone: Its antigen is unidentified.

The clonotype was recovered from a male donor in good health and CMV-seronegative. Sample: PBMCs. The genes are TRBV7-3 and TRBJ2-1; D may be TRBD2 (5 bases). CDR3 residues: CASSHRGWSNEQFF. The CDR3 coding sequence is TGTGCCAGCAGCCATCGGGGTTGGAGCAATGAGCAGTTCTTC.